This T cell receptor (beta chain) emerged from a study of identical twins. This clonotype was seen only a few times. J was trimmed by 4 bases and V by 5 bases; bases with no gene match: 4. CDR3 length: 13 residues. TCRdb used MiXCR to reprocess the 5' RACE reads, holding one entry per CDR3 protein. The sample yields about 470,000 distinct CDR3 sequences, roughly 26% seen once. The same sample was also studied in work on T cells expressing NK-cell markers. That report adds: Researchers got TCR beta repertoires out of sorted CD3+CD56+NKG2C+, CD3+CD56+NKG2C- and CD3+CD56-NKG2C+ T cells.

The sequenced sample was CD4+ T cells sorted from blood. This TCR was sampled from a woman under 30 in good health. This sequence joins TRBV12-3 or TRBV12-4 and TRBJ1-2; 7 bases are shared with TRBD1. The CDR3 region is CASSEGGLYGYTF. The CDR3 nucleotides are TGTGCCAGCAGTGAAGGGGGCCTCTATGGCTACACCTTC.